This T cell receptor (beta chain) emerged from a study of T-cell memory formation after mild COVID-19. The study, taken as a whole, reports: Clones that got smaller from day 15 to 85 had even CD4/CD8, while clones growing later tipped toward CD4+. Most CD4+ clones that shrank were in CM and EM, while CD8+ ones turned up in EMRA.

In its sample, this clonotype was seen a few times. Antigen: not known. Trimming removed 4 bases at V and 5 bases at J, with 14 bases between. Germline CDR1 is LGHNA and CDR2 is YSLEER. There are 14 residues in the CDR3. Researchers used 5'RACE with constant-segment primers to make TCR alpha and TCR beta cDNA libraries that carry sample barcodes and UMIs. TCRdb recomputed calls from the 5' RACE reads with MiXCR, one row per CDR3 protein. This sample has approximately 260,000 distinct CDR3 sequences, with roughly 18% found just once. This chain links TRBV4-3 with TRBJ2-5; possible D gene TRBD2, 5 bases. Sequencing was done on a sample of PBMCs or a T cell subset sorted from them (not recorded which). The receptor was isolated from a man younger than 30 who had mild COVID-19 (a few samples of this study predate the infection). Cell type and time point are not known. CDR3 protein: CASSPSRWRETQYF. CDR3 DNA: TGCGCCAGCAGCCCGTCGCGGTGGAGGGAGACCCAGTACTTC.